This T cell receptor (beta chain) came from a study of T-cell memory formation after mild COVID-19. For the study at large: Among the donors, TCR clusters were largely specific to each donor.

TCRdb re-called the 5' RACE reads with MiXCR, one entry per CDR3 protein. The sample lists 450,000 to 650,000 distinct CDR3 sequences, less than 25% occurring once. This clonotype has a count of ten or more. Its antigen remains unknown. Whole-study results and caveats: The main location of contracting CD4+ clones was CM and EM, and that of contracting CD8+ clones was EMRA.

The V segment lost 5 bases and the J segment 9 bases; nucleotides outside the gene matches: 8. This CDR3 contains 14 residues. The sequenced material came from PBMCs or a T cell subset sorted from them (not recorded which). The clonotype was recovered from an adult woman who had mild COVID-19 (a few samples of this study predate the infection). Cell type and time point are not known. The chain has TRBV12-3 or TRBV12-4 and TRBJ1-4; 8 bases are a match to TRBD1. The CDR3 region is CASSRTGLTKKLFF. The CDR3 DNA is TGTGCCAGCAGTCGGACAGGGTTAACGAAAAAACTGTTTTTT.